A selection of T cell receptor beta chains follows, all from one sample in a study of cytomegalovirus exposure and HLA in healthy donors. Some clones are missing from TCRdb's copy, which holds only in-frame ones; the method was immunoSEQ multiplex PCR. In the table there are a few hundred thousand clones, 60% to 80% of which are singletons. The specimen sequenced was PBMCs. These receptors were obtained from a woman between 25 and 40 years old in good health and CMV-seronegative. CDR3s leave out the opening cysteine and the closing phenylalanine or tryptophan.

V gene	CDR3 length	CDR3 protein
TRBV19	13	ASSTKTTGNTEAF
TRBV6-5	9	ASRLREKLF
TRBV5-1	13	ASSLSWSSYNEQF
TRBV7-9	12	ASSFRGVSDTQY
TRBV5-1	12	ASSFPGGRNEQF
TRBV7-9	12	ASRLTGTGYGYT
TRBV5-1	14	ASSRRDRVGDYGYT
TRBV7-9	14	ASSLGGRQVGETQY
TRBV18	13	ASSRDKQNTGELF
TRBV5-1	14	ASSLEGRGSNQPQH
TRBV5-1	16	ASSSRDTSYSSTDTQY
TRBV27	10	ASSEAGREQF
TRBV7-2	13	ASSLASGGNTEAF
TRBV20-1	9	SATTGHEQY
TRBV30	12	AWRTGVNTGELF
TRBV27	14	ASSSGTSPVQETQY
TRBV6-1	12	ASSALIPNTEAF
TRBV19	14	ASSVLLAGRSNEQF
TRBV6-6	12	ASKDRQAVAEAF
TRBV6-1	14	ASSESWGANTGELF
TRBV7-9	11	ASSWESEETQY
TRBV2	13	ASSVQGSPADTQY
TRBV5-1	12	ASSLGAGNYEQY
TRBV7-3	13	ASSLKGRMNTEAF
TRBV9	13	ASSGLGQGGNIQY
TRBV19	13	ASRAQGASNEKLF
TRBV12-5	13	ASGLGQASTGELF
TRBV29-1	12	SVEVLDSVYQQY
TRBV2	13	ASRHRDRGNQPQH
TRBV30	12	AWSQGAPGNTIY
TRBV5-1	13	ASSPLGLAGEELF
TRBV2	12	ASRATEGERIQY
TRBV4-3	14	ASSQVSGVRTDTQY
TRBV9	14	ASSVNRALGNYGYT
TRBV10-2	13	ASSEPRRRNQPQH
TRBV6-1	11	ASRQTGDTEAF
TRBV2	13	ASSEAGGPYETQY
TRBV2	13	ASSDPGGTNYGYT
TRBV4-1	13	ASSQERTGDSIQY
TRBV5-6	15	ASSTTTSASGRNEQY